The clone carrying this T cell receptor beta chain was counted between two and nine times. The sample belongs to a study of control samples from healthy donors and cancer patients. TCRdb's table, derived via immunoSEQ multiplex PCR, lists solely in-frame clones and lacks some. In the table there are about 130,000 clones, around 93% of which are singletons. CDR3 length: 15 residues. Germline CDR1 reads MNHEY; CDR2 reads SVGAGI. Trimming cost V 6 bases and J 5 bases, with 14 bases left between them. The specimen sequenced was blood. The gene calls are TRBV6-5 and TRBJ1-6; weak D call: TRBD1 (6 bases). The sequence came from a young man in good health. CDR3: CASSGETGHNSPLHF. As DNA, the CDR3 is TGTGCCAGCAGCGGCGAAACAGGGCATAATTCACCCCTCCACTTT.